These 22 T cell receptor beta chains were sequenced from one sample in a study of breast tumors, draining lymph nodes, adjacent tissues. From the multiplex PCR reads, TCRdb called clonotypes with MiXCR, one entry per CDR3 protein. The sample has about 230,000 distinct CDR3 sequences, approximately 29% seen once; the top ten hold approximately 1.4%. Breast cancer patients provided tissue from their axillary draining lymph nodes. Sequences were obtained from axillary lymph node tissue. The receptor source for this set is a female donor with breast cancer. Some clones in this sample may be carry-over from other donors' samples.

The chain uses TRBV11-2 and TRBJ1-4; D not certain. The germline CDR1 and CDR2 sequences are SGHAT and FQNNGV. V was pared by 2 bases and J by 5 bases, with 12 bases between. The CDR3 runs 15 residues. The CDR3 bases are TGTGCCAGCAGCTTAAATGTCCGGGGAAATGAAAAACTGTTTTTT. Its translation: CASSLNVRGNEKLFF.

Only a few counts were recorded for this clonotype. A read error may be the cause here, since a much bigger clone is one base away. The CDR3 region is CASSLRAVRRAEQYF. The CDR3 nucleotides are TGTGCCAGCAGCTTACGGGCAGTTCGTCGGGCCGAGCAGTACTTC. The rearrangement joins TRBV13 to TRBJ2-7; unclear D gene. Trimming left V 2 bases short and J 6 bases short, with 17 bases between. CDR1 is PRHDT and CDR2 is FYEKMQ in the germline V gene (reference sequence). This CDR3 spans 15 amino acids.

The rearrangement links TRBV19 to TRBJ1-1; 9 nucleotides line up with TRBD1. The CDR3 loop spans 14 amino acids. Per the germline V gene, CDR1 is LNHDA and CDR2 is SQIVND (reference sequence). J was trimmed by 8 bases and V by 5 bases; bases with no gene match: 9. The CDR3 sequence is CASSAHTGGSEAFF. In nucleotides, the CDR3 is TGTGCCAGTAGTGCCCATACAGGGGGCAGCGAAGCTTTCTTT.

A note on this clonotype: No conserved phenylalanine or tryptophan is present at the end of the CDR3, so a read error is the likely explanation. The chain has TRBV14 and TRBJ2-1, with no clear D. Germline CDR1 reads SGHDN; CDR2 reads FVKESK. CDR3 length equals 18 residues. The DNA for the CDR3 is TGTGCCAGCAGCCAAGATACGATGGTACCGAGCTCCTCCAATGAGCAGTTCTGC. This sequence encodes CASSQDTMVPSSSNEQFC.

The chain is built from TRBV25-1 and TRBJ1-1; D is perhaps TRBD1 (5 bases). Trimming cost V 1 base and J 4 bases, with 7 bases left between them. Per germline, CDR1 MGHDK and CDR2 SYGVNS. This CDR3 region has 13 residues. The CDR3, as DNA: TGTGCCAGCAGTGAATTGGGGGTCACTGAAGCTTTCTTT. It codes for CASSELGVTEAFF.

This clonotype was detected a few times. The rearrangement uses TRBV6-1 and TRBJ1-5; D remains unclear. Germline CDR1 and CDR2: MNHNS and SASEGT. Trimming cost V 7 bases and J 1 base, with 26 bases left between them. This CDR3 has 19 residues. The CDR3 sequence is CASKHFGSRGFSSNQPQHF. DNA of the CDR3: TGTGCCAGCAAACACTTTGGATCCCGAGGATTTTCGAGCAATCAGCCCCAGCATTTT.

This clonotype was counted ten times or more. V usage is TRBV20-1 and J usage is TRBJ2-7; possibly TRBD2 for D (6 bases). Trimming took off 4 bases at V and 7 bases at J, with 14 bases between the two ends. From germline, CDR1 is DFQATT and CDR2 SNEGSKA (reference sequence). The CDR3 sequence is 12 residues long. CDR3 sequence reads: CSAKVVRGEQYF. The CDR3 DNA is TGCAGTGCTAAGGTAGTCCGGGGGGAGCAGTACTTC.

The rearrangement uses TRBV18 and TRBJ2-1; D gene ambiguous. The germline V gene has CDR1 KGHSH and CDR2 LQKENI. V was trimmed by 4 bases and J by 5 bases, leaving 18 bases between them. This CDR3 spans 16 amino acids. CDR3 sequence reads: CASSRPAYSYNNEQFF. The CDR3 DNA is TGTGCCAGCTCACGACCAGCTTACTCGTATAACAATGAGCAGTTCTTC.

This clonotype was seen a handful of times. A much larger clone lies a single base off, so this may be a read error. J is TRBJ1-5 and V is TRBV6-1; TRBD1 matches at 7 bases. The ends lost 7 bases at V and 6 bases at J; junction bases unmatched: 6. CDR3 length: 13 residues. CDR1 MNHNS and CDR2 SASEGT come from the germline V gene. The CDR3 sequence is CASTHRGGQPQHF. CDR3 nucleotides: TGTGCCAGCACTCACAGGGGAGGTCAGCCCCAGCATTTT.

This clonotype showed up just once. The chain is built from TRBV24-1 and TRBJ1-3; a weak D match, TRBD1 (6 bases). V was pared by 6 bases and J by 1 base, with 21 bases between. The germline V gene has CDR1 KGHDR and CDR2 SFDVKD. The CDR3 consists of 18 residues. In nucleotides, the CDR3 is TGTGCCACCAGTAGTCAAACCCAACAGGGCTATTCTGGAAACACCATATATTTT. Translation gives CATSSQTQQGYSGNTIYF.

This clonotype was found many times. The J gene is TRBJ2-1, the V gene TRBV6-1; D possibly corresponds to TRBD1 (6 bases). The germline gives CDR1 MNHNS, CDR2 SASEGT. V lost 8 bases and J 4 bases, leaving 12 bases between the germline ends. The CDR3 runs 13 residues. CDR3: CASGGREYNEQFF. For the CDR3, the DNA is TGTGCCAGCGGGGGCAGGGAATACAATGAGCAGTTCTTC.

As for this clonotype: Possible read error: a much larger clone is one base away. The chain joins TRBV12-3 or TRBV12-4 to TRBJ2-1, with D hard to call. Trimming stripped 3 bases from V and 7 bases from J, with 7 bases between. This CDR3 comprises 12 residues. Here the CDR3 DNA reads TGTGCCAGCAGTTTCCGGAGAAATGAGCAGTTCTTC. Translation gives CASSFRRNEQFF.

This clonotype has at least ten counts. This chain links TRBV30 with TRBJ1-6; D is ambiguous. Germline values: CDR1 GTSNPN, CDR2 SVGIG (reference sequence). The CDR3 spans 16 residues. Trimming removed 4 bases from V and 0 bases from J, with 13 bases in between. For the CDR3, the DNA is TGTGCCTGGACCTTGGCGGCGAGCTCCTATAATTCACCCCTCCACTTT. Its translation is CAWTLAASSYNSPLHF.

This clonotype has a count of ten or more. The chain employs TRBV20-1 and TRBJ2-3; possible D gene TRBD2, 6 bases. This CDR3 has 14 residues. Germline CDR1 and CDR2: DFQATT and SNEGSKA (reference sequence). V was cut by 0 bases and J by 4 bases, with 11 bases left in between. The CDR3: CSARDPEGADTQYF. CDR3 nucleotides: TGCAGTGCTAGAGATCCGGAGGGTGCAGATACGCAGTATTTT.

About this clonotype itself: At one end the junction does not follow the germline gene, possibly because of a read error. The V and J genes are TRBV7-8 and TRBJ2-5, with D tentatively TRBD2 (7 bases). The CDR3 length is 14 residues. Per germline, CDR1 SGHVS and CDR2 FQNEAQ. The CDR3 DNA follows: TGTGCCAGCACCCAAGGGGGGCAGGGAGGGACCCGGTACTTC. Protein sequence: CASTQGGQGGTRYF.

This chain joins TRBV11-3 and TRBJ1-4; TRBD1 aligns across 8 bases. The V gene end was trimmed by 4 bases and the J gene end by 4 bases; junction bases not matched to a gene: 8. This CDR3 has 16 amino acids. Germline-derived CDR1 and CDR2 are SGHNT and YENEEA. Written as DNA, the CDR3 is TGTGCCAGCAGCTCTACCGGGACAGGCATTAATGAAAAACTGTTTTTT. Its translation: CASSSTGTGINEKLFF.

This clonotype was detected only once. The junction departs from the called germline gene at one end, perhaps through a read error. The genes are TRBV24-1 and TRBJ2-5; TRBD1 matches 9 bases. The CDR3 loop spans 15 amino acids. Germline V gene lookup returns CDR1 KGHDR and CDR2 SFDVKD. In DNA, the CDR3 is TGTGCCTCCAGGGATCGCACAGGGGGCGGAGAGACCCAGTACTTC. It codes for CASRDRTGGGETQYF.

Turning to this clonotype: One base away lies a much larger clone, so this may be a sequencing read error. The chain combines TRBV9 with TRBJ2-1, with D unresolved. Trimming took off 3 bases at V and 6 bases at J, with 19 bases between the two ends. CDR1 and CDR2 from the germline V gene are SGDLS and YYNGEE. This CDR3 is 16 amino acids long. This CDR3 reads CASSGLQRLDANEQFF. The CDR3 bases are TGTGCCAGCAGCGGACTTCAGAGGTTGGACGCCAATGAGCAGTTCTTC.

The sample holds many counts of this clonotype. The gene calls are TRBV5-1 and TRBJ2-3; no clear D. There are 12 residues in the CDR3. CDR1 is SGHRS, CDR2 YFSETQ, per germline. Trimming shortened V by 4 bases and J by 5 bases, and 8 bases separated the two germline ends. The CDR3, as DNA: TGCGCCAGCAGCGACTGGGAAGATACGCAGTATTTT. Amino acids: CASSDWEDTQYF.

Details on this clonotype: Compared with germline, one end of the junction differs, possibly owing to a read error. The chain is built from TRBV7-9 and TRBJ1-1; 9 positions agree with TRBD1. Germline V gene sequence: CDR1 SEHNR, CDR2 FQNEAQ (reference sequence). The length of the CDR3 is 16 residues. In nucleotides, the CDR3 is TGTACCAGCAGCGACACAAAGGGACAGGGTAACACTGAAGCTTTCTTT. It yields the protein CTSSDTKGQGNTEAFF.

The chain recombines TRBV20-1 with TRBJ1-2; weak D call: TRBD1 (5 bases). Germline V lookup: CDR1 DFQATT, CDR2 SNEGSKA (reference sequence). The CDR3 is 13 amino acids. Trimming took off 3 bases at V and 7 bases at J, with 15 bases between the two ends. The DNA for the CDR3 is TGCAGTGCTAGTAGCGGGGACCGGGGTGGCTACACCTTC. It encodes CSASSGDRGGYTF.

In this sample, this clonotype turned up many times. The chain employs TRBV20-1 and TRBJ2-7; possible D gene TRBD2, 6 bases. The V gene lost 0 bases and the J gene lost 7 bases, with 19 bases spanning the gap. Germline CDR1 and CDR2: DFQATT and SNEGSKA (reference sequence). This CDR3 contains 15 residues. This CDR3 is CSARDPPAGGDEQYF. The DNA of the CDR3 is TGCAGTGCTAGAGACCCCCCAGCGGGCGGCGATGAGCAGTACTTC.